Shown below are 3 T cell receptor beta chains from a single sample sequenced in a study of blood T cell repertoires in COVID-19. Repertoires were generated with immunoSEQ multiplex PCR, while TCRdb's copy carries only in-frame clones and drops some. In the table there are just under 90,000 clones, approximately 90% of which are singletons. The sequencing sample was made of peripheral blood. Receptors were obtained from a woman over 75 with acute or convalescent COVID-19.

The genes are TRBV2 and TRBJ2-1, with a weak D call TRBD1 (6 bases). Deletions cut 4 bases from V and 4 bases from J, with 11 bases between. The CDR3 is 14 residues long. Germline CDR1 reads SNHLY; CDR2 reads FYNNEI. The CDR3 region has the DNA TGTGCCAGCAGTGCCCTGGACAGATACAATGAGCAGTTCTTC. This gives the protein CASSALDRYNEQFF.

The CDR3 here is CASSIAGPNTGELFF. The CDR3, as DNA: TGTGCCAGTAGTATCGCAGGGCCGAACACCGGGGAGCTGTTTTTT. The chain is built from TRBV19 and TRBJ2-2, with D tentatively TRBD1 (5 bases). CDR1 and CDR2 (germline): LNHDA, SQIVND (reference sequence). V lost 3 bases and J 0 bases, leaving 8 bases between the germline ends. The CDR3 is 15 residues long.

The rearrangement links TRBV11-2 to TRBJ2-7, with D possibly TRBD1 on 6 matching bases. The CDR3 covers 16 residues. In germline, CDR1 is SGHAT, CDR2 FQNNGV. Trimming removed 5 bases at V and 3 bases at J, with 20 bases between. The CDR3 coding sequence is TGTGCCAGCAGCGAAGGGCTACAGGGAGTGGGCTACGAGCAGTACTTC. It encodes CASSEGLQGVGYEQYF.